Below, 26 T cell receptor beta chains from the same sample are listed, as sequenced in a study of blood T cell repertoires in COVID-19. Assay used: immunoSEQ multiplex PCR; TCRdb lists only in-frame clones, some missing. The table includes fewer than 250,000 clones, roughly nine tenths detected once. Material: peripheral blood. These receptors all come from a man aged 35 to 55 with acute or convalescent COVID-19.

The chain joins TRBV27 to TRBJ1-6; 8 bases align to TRBD1. The CDR3 spans 14 residues. The V segment lost 3 bases and the J segment 12 bases; nucleotides outside the gene matches: 7. Germline CDR1 MNHEY, CDR2 SMNVEV (reference sequence). The CDR3 sequence is CASSLGGQERPLHF. In DNA form, the CDR3 reads TGTGCCAGCAGTTTGGGGGGACAGGAGAGACCCCTCCACTTT.

DNA for the CDR3: TGTGCCAGCAGTCTCCTTCAGGACTATGGCTACACCTTC. Translation gives CASSLLQDYGYTF. The rearrangement joins TRBV28 to TRBJ1-2; D is uncertain. This CDR3 contains 13 residues. In germline, CDR1 is MDHEN, CDR2 SYDVKM. Trimming cost V 5 bases and J 3 bases, with 10 bases left between them.

CDR3 coding DNA: TGTGCCAGCAGTTTATCCCTAAGGGGCAGCGAAGCTTTCTTT. Residues: CASSLSLRGSEAFF. The chain employs TRBV27 and TRBJ1-1; possible D gene TRBD1, 5 bases. CDR1 MNHEY and CDR2 SMNVEV come from the germline V gene (reference sequence). Trimming shortened V by 0 bases and J by 8 bases, and 13 bases separated the two germline ends. The CDR3 consists of 14 residues.

This chain links TRBV5-6 with TRBJ2-7; the match to TRBD2 covers 8 bases. The length of the CDR3 is 16 residues. J was trimmed by 4 bases and V by 0 bases; bases with no gene match: 9. Per the germline V gene, CDR1 is SGHDT and CDR2 is YYEEEE. This CDR3 reads CASSLGLAGAIYEQYF. The CDR3 DNA reads TGTGCCAGCAGCTTGGGGCTAGCGGGTGCCATTTACGAGCAGTACTTC.

As concerns this clone: The junction does not match germline at one end; this may be a read error. The chain carries TRBV7-2 and TRBJ2-7; TRBD1 aligns across 7 bases. Germline V gives CDR1 SGHTA, CDR2 FQGNSA. The CDR3 totals 14 residues. The CDR3 region is CASSLDRVASEQYF. In DNA form, the CDR3 reads TGTGCCAGCAGTTTAGACAGGGTGGCGTCCGAGCAGTACTTC.

The chain combines TRBV6-5 with TRBJ2-3, with D maybe TRBD1 (6 bases). Germline V lookup: CDR1 MNHEY, CDR2 SVGAGI. The CDR3 spans 13 residues. V was clipped by 7 bases and J by 6 bases, with 14 bases between them. CDR3 protein: CASKYRVEDTQYF. CDR3 in DNA: TGTGCCAGCAAGTACAGGGTCGAGGATACGCAGTATTTT.

This clone has only a few counts. CDR3 nucleotide sequence: TGTGCCTGGAGAGGGAGGGACAGGGACCAAGAAAAACTGTTTTTT. This translates into CAWRGRDRDQEKLFF. The chain joins TRBV30 to TRBJ1-4; 9 bases agree with TRBD1. This CDR3 has 15 amino acids. The V gene end was trimmed by 3 bases and the J gene end by 8 bases; junction bases not matched to a gene: 10. In germline, CDR1 is GTSNPN, CDR2 SVGIG (reference sequence). The complete variable domain, with remaining parts taken from reference TRBV30 and TRBJ1-4, reads SQTIHQWPATLVQPVGSPLSLECTVEGTSNPNLYWYRQAAGRGLQLLFYSVGIGQISSEVPQNLSASRPQDRQFILSSKKLLLSDSGFYLCAWRGRDRDQEKLFFGSGTQLSVL.

This clone is a singleton in its sample. J is TRBJ1-1 and V is TRBV6-5; TRBD1 matches 10 bases. With V trimmed by 6 bases and J by 1 base, 5 bases remained unmatched. Germline CDR1 is MNHEY and CDR2 is SVGAGI. The CDR3 consists of 15 residues. The CDR3 region is CASRGGTGANTEAFF. The CDR3 region has the DNA TGTGCCAGCAGGGGAGGGACAGGGGCGAACACTGAAGCTTTCTTT.

The rearrangement links TRBV6-2 or TRBV6-3 to TRBJ2-7; D is perhaps TRBD2 (5 bases). The V and J ends lost 2 bases and 5 bases respectively, with 10 bases between them. This CDR3 comprises 13 residues. CDR1 is MNHEY and CDR2 is SVGEGT in the germline V gene. CDR3 sequence: CASSYRRGHEQYF. In DNA form, the CDR3 reads TGTGCCAGCAGTTACAGGCGAGGGCACGAGCAGTACTTC.

This chain joins TRBV2 and TRBJ2-5, with 8 bases aligning to TRBD2. The CDR3 extends over 15 amino acids. Germline V gene data show CDR1 as SNHLY and CDR2 as FYNNEI. The ends lost 7 bases at V and 2 bases at J; junction bases unmatched: 9. CDR3 nucleotide sequence: TGTGCCAGCAAGGCGGAGCGGGGGAGGCAAGAGACCCAGTACTTC. This codes for CASKAERGRQETQYF.

The chain is built from TRBV27 and TRBJ2-1; D is unclear. Per the germline V gene, CDR1 is MNHEY and CDR2 is SMNVEV (reference sequence). V was pared by 4 bases and J by 1 base, with 11 bases between. The length of the CDR3 is 15 residues. The CDR3 DNA sequence: TGTGCCAGCAGTTCTCCCCCAGGATCCTACAATGAGCAGTTCTTC. This translates into CASSSPPGSYNEQFF.

This chain links TRBV4-2 with TRBJ2-2; TRBD2 aligns across 7 bases. This CDR3 contains 16 residues. Germline-derived CDR1 and CDR2 are LGHNA and YNFKEQ. The V segment lost 0 bases and the J segment 3 bases; nucleotides outside the gene matches: 4. The CDR3 protein is CASSQESGGYTGELFF. CDR3 in DNA: TGTGCCAGCAGCCAAGAATCCGGGGGGTACACCGGGGAGCTGTTTTTT.

This chain links TRBV5-1 with TRBJ1-6; TRBD1 is a possible D gene (5 bases). Trimming left V 0 bases short and J 4 bases short, with 8 bases between. This CDR3 contains 15 residues. Germline loops: CDR1 SGHRS, CDR2 YFSETQ. The CDR3: CASSLAGGYNSPLHF. CDR3 in DNA: TGCGCCAGCAGCTTGGCCGGGGGGTATAATTCACCCCTCCACTTT.

This clone was counted a single time. The chain links TRBV7-9 to TRBJ1-1; a weak D match, TRBD1 (5 bases). This CDR3 region has 12 residues. V gave up 3 bases and J gave up 8 bases, with 10 bases separating them. The V gene's germline CDR1 is SEHNR and CDR2 FQNEAQ (reference sequence). CDR3 bases: TGTGCCAGCAGCTTTTCCAGGGAAGAAGCTTTCTTT. It yields the protein CASSFSREEAFF. The complete variable domain, with remaining parts taken from reference TRBV7-9 and TRBJ1-1, reads DTGVSQNPRHKITKRGQNVTFRCDPISEHNRLYWYRQTLGQGPEFLTYFQNEAQLEKSRLLSDRFSAERPKGSFSTLEIQRTEQGDSAMYLCASSFSREEAFFGQGTRLTVV.

The chain combines TRBV6-5 with TRBJ1-4; D call uncertain. CDR1 MNHEY and CDR2 SVGAGI come from the germline V gene. Trimming cost V 6 bases and J 8 bases, with 19 bases left between them. The CDR3 has 15 amino acids. As DNA, the CDR3 is TGTGCCAGCAGACCTATCTCTCCTCGAAACGAAAAACTGTTTTTT. It yields the protein CASRPISPRNEKLFF.

V gene TRBV7-4 combines with J gene TRBJ2-4, with D unclear. This CDR3 has 14 residues. V shed 1 base and J shed 3 bases, with 7 bases lying between them. Per germline, CDR1 SGHVT and CDR2 SQSDAQ. The CDR3 loop reads CASSLGADKNIQYF. DNA of the CDR3: TGTGCCAGCAGCTTAGGTGCGGACAAAAACATTCAGTACTTC. Filled out from reference TRBV7-4 and TRBJ2-4, the complete variable domain reads GAGVSQSPRYKVAKRGRDVALRCDSISGHVTLYWYRQTLGQGSEVLTYSQSDAQRDKSGRPSGRFSAERPERSVSTLKIQRTEQGDSAVYLCASSLGADKNIQYFGAGTRLSVL.

The rearrangement joins TRBV13 to TRBJ1-2, with unresolved D. The ends were cut back, 3 bases at V and 7 bases at J, with 18 bases in the middle. Germline loops: CDR1 PRHDT, CDR2 FYEKMQ (reference sequence). The CDR3 runs 15 residues. The CDR3 loop is CASSFPGEVASGYTF. For the CDR3, the DNA is TGTGCCAGCAGCTTCCCCGGAGAGGTGGCTAGTGGCTACACCTTC.

This rearrangement joins TRBV25-1 to TRBJ1-1, with a possible D match to TRBD1 (6 bases). CDR3 size: 14 residues. Trimming took 6 bases from V and 1 from J, leaving 12 bases between them. From germline, CDR1 is MGHDK and CDR2 SYGVNS. The CDR3 DNA sequence: TGTGCCAGCAGGGGGGCCGGGAAGAACACTGAAGCTTTCTTT. Translated, it gives CASRGAGKNTEAFF.

This chain uses TRBV24-1 with TRBJ2-7; 10 nucleotides agree with TRBD1. The V gene's germline CDR1 is KGHDR and CDR2 SFDVKD. V was clipped by 3 bases and J by 7 bases; unmatched bases: 11. This CDR3 is built from 16 residues. The CDR3 reads CATSDPPGQGNWEQYF. DNA for the CDR3: TGTGCCACCAGTGATCCCCCGGGACAGGGGAACTGGGAGCAGTACTTC.

The J gene is TRBJ2-5, the V gene TRBV27; 7 nucleotides align to TRBD1. J was trimmed by 4 bases and V by 5 bases; bases with no gene match: 10. CDR1 is MNHEY, CDR2 SMNVEV, per germline (reference sequence). The CDR3 consists of 15 residues. The CDR3 region is CASSPRDSRGETQYF. The DNA for the CDR3 is TGTGCCAGCAGTCCCAGGGACAGTAGGGGAGAGACCCAGTACTTC.

This rearrangement joins TRBV28 to TRBJ1-5; 8 positions match TRBD1. Germline loops: CDR1 MDHEN, CDR2 SYDVKM. V trimming: 2 bases; J trimming: 5 bases; junction bases outside the gene matches: 8. This CDR3 region has 16 residues. The CDR3 DNA reads TGTGCCAGCAGTTTAACCGCAGGGGGCCGGTATCAGCCCCAGCATTTT. This gives the protein CASSLTAGGRYQPQHF.

In this sample, this clone turned up a few times. The chain combines TRBV7-9 with TRBJ2-3; TRBD2 matches at 11 bases. This CDR3 contains 16 residues. CDR1 is SEHNR, CDR2 FQNEAQ, per germline (reference sequence). V shed 2 bases, J shed 4 bases, and the junction held 5 bases outside the gene matches. The CDR3 protein is CASSLTSGRMADTQYF. In DNA, the CDR3 is TGTGCCAGCAGCTTAACTAGCGGGAGAATGGCAGATACGCAGTATTTT. Combining the CDR3 with reference TRBV7-9 and TRBJ2-3 gives the whole variable domain DTGVSQNPRHKITKRGQNVTFRCDPISEHNRLYWYRQTLGQGPEFLTYFQNEAQLEKSRLLSDRFSAERPKGSFSTLEIQRTEQGDSAMYLCASSLTSGRMADTQYFGPGTRLTVL.

This clone was observed a handful of times. In the same sample, other DNA sequences code for this CDR3. The V gene is TRBV27, the J gene TRBJ2-7, with D possibly TRBD1 on 6 matching bases. Germline V gene data show CDR1 as MNHEY and CDR2 as SMNVEV (reference sequence). The CDR3 is made up of 15 amino acids. Trimming left V 3 bases short and J 3 bases short, with 15 bases between. The CDR3 spells CASSLIQGSFYEQYF. CDR3 coding DNA: TGTGCCAGCAGTTTGATACAGGGTTCGTTCTACGAGCAGTACTTC.

The chain links TRBV7-2 to TRBJ2-1, with 9 bases fitting TRBD2. J was trimmed by 7 bases and V by 3 bases; bases with no gene match: 4. CDR3 length: 14 amino acids. Germline CDR1 is SGHTA and CDR2 is FQGNSA. In nucleotides, the CDR3 is TGTGCCAGCAGCTTGAGGCGGGAGGGTAATGAGCAGTTCTTC. It is translated as CASSLRREGNEQFF.

There are a few counts of this clone. This sequence joins TRBV4-1 and TRBJ1-6, with 9 nucleotides matching TRBD1. CDR1 and CDR2 (germline): MGHRA, YSYEKL. The CDR3 is 16 residues long. The trim removed 3 bases at V and 8 bases at J, leaving 8 bases unmatched. The DNA for the CDR3 is TGCGCCAGCAGCCATCTTACAGGGGGCATCGATTCACCCCTCCACTTT. It is translated as CASSHLTGGIDSPLHF.

This clone was recorded once. V usage is TRBV3-1 (or the pseudogene TRBV3-2) and J usage is TRBJ2-5, with 7 bases fitting TRBD2. Germline V lookup: CDR1 LGHDT, CDR2 YNNKEL (reference sequence). The CDR3 has 15 residues. After removal of 1 base from V and 0 bases from J, the junction contained 2 bases not matched to a gene. The CDR3, as DNA: TGTGCCAGCAGCCAAGGGCGGGGGTACCAAGAGACCCAGTACTTC. Amino acid sequence: CASSQGRGYQETQYF.